This T cell receptor (beta chain) was captured by sequencing in a study of T cell responses to AZD1222 COVID-19 vaccine. For the study at large: Second-dose schedules of about 4 or about 12 weeks were combined. General observations from the study: Close to half of spike-specific TCRs reportedly recognize unmutated variant regions. Spike-wide vaccine-associated CD4 TCRs dominated at 160-218 and 743-854. Spike-specific TCR breadth rose after two AZD1222 doses, and depth rose as well.

Germline V CDR1 and CDR2: SGHTA, FQGTGA. This CDR3 has 13 amino acids. V was cut by 3 bases and J by 4 bases, with 8 bases left in between. On this clone: Its antigen remains unidentified.

Using immunoSEQ multiplex PCR, the repertoire was profiled, and TCRdb retains in-frame clones only, with some absent. The table shows fewer than 140,000 clones, with roughly 90% occurring only once. The sample consisted of peripheral blood, taken on day 0 of AZD1222 vaccination. This sequence originates from an adult in good health. This chain uses TRBV7-3 with TRBJ2-3; possible D gene TRBD1, 5 bases. CDR3 loop: CASSFQGSDTQYF. The DNA for the CDR3 is TGTGCCAGCAGCTTCCAGGGCTCAGATACGCAGTATTTT.